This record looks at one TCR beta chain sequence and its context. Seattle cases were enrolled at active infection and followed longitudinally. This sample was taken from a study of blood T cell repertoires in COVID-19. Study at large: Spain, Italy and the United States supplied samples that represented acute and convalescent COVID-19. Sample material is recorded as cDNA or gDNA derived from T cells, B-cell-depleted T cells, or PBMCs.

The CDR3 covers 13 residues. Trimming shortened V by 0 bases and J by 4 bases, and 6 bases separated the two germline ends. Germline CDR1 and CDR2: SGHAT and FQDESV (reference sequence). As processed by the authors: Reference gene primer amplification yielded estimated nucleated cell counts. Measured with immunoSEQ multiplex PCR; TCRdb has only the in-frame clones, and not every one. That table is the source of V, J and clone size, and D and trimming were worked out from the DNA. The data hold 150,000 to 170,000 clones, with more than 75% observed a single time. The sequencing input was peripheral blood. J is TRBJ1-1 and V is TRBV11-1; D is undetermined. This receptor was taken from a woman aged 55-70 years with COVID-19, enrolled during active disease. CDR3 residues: CASSLASLTEAFF. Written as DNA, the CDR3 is TGTGCCAGCAGCTTAGCTTCCCTCACTGAAGCTTTCTTT.